The T cell receptor (beta chain) described here comes from a study of cytomegalovirus exposure and HLA in healthy donors. Broader study findings: A later analysis found most CMV-associated TCR beta chains apparently HLA-restricted. In a later analysis, donors in an Asian-associated ancestry cluster reportedly had fewer N-insertions in productive TCRs than the cohort mean. Later analysis demonstrated an association between a missense DCLRE1C variant and TCR beta V- and J-gene trimming. Cytomegalovirus association was assigned to more than 150 TCR beta chains.

PCR employed 60 Vbeta and 13 Jbeta primers. Method: immunoSEQ multiplex PCR; TCRdb's copy keeps in-frame clones and lacks some. This sample has 60,000 to 80,000 clones; 62% occur once, and the top ten carry around 2.7%. This clone has more than one count but fewer than ten. Its antigen remains unknown. J gave up 3 bases and V 8 bases, and 5 bases lay outside the gene matches. The CDR3 runs 13 residues. Germline CDR1 is SNHLY and CDR2 is FYNNEI. The sample was PBMCs. This chain connects TRBV2 to TRBJ1-2; TRBD1 matches 8 bases. The source of this sequence is a man under 40 in good health and CMV-seronegative. CDR3 region: CASYRQGYYGYTF. In nucleotides, the CDR3 is TGTGCCAGCTACCGACAGGGGTACTATGGCTACACCTTC. Filled out from reference TRBV2 and TRBJ1-2, the complete variable domain reads EPEVTQTPSHQVTQMGQEVILRCVPISNHLYFYWYRQILGQKVEFLVSFYNNEISEKSEIFDDQFSVERPDGSNFTLKIRSTKLEDSAMYFCASYRQGYYGYTFGSGTRLTVV.